This TCR beta chain originates from a study of spatial heterogeneity in lung cancer. Study overall: Each time, sequencing found more beta-chain sequences than alpha-chain sequences.

Time point of the sample: sample taken at primary tumor resection. In each case, whole RNA from tumor, nontumor lung or frozen PBMC was sequenced unsorted. The study tagged each TCR cDNA molecule with a unique molecular identifier. MiXCR, applied by TCRdb to the 5' RACE reads, yields one record per CDR3 protein. The table records over 950 distinct CDR3 sequences, approximately 13% of them present only once. CDR3 length: 16 amino acids. Germline V gene data show CDR1 as KGHDR and CDR2 as SFDVKD. V lost 5 bases, J lost 4 bases, and 9 bases stayed unmatched. By share, this clonotype counts as large (0.1 to 1%).

The gene calls are TRBV24-1 and TRBJ2-7; 11 nucleotides line up with TRBD2. The sequence derives from a male donor with early-stage non-small cell lung cancer. This specimen consisted of normal lung tissue next to the tumor, obtained at surgery. The CDR3 reads CATSATGTSGIYEQYV. As DNA, the CDR3 is TGTGCCACCAGTGCCACTGGGACTAGCGGAATTTACGAGCAGTACGTC.